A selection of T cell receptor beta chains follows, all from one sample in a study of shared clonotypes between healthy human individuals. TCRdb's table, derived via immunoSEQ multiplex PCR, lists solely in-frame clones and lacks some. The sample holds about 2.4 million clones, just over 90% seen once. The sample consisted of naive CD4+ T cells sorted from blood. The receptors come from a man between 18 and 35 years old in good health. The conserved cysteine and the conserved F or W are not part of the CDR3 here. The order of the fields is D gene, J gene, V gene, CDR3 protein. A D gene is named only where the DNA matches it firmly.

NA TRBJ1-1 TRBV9 ASSPQGATEAF
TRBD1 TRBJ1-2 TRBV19 ASRPSLTGKSYGYT
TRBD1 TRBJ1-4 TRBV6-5 ASSYKTGPGKLF
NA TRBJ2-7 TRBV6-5 ASSGVIGEQY
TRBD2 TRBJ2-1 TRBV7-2 ASSLVSGREYNEQF
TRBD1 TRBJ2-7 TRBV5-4 ASSSGTASPYEQY
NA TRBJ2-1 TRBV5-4 ASSLDDFVSSYNEQF
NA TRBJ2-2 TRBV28 ASLFSGGQGGELF
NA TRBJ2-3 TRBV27 ASSTNLGGADTQY
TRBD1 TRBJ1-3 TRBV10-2 ASRTGELPGNTIY
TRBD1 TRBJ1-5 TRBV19 ASSPGTGRFGNQPQH
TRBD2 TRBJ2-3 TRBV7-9 ASSSSSGGTDTQY
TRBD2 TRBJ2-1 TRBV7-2 ASRAGGRYNEQF
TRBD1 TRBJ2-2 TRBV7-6 ASSIGQGGTGELF
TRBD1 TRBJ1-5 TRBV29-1 SVGTGRNQPQH
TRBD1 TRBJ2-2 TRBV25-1 ASSVGQGVTGELF
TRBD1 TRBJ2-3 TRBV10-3 ASGTGSTDTQY
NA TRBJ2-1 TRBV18 ASSPSRANEQF
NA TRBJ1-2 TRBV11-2 ASSPGQNYGYT
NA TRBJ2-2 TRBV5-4 ASSFPGAGELF
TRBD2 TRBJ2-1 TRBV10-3 AISESEGLASHNEQF
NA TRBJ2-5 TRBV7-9 ASSTRQNQETQY
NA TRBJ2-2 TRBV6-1 ASSENPLRGTGELF